This T cell receptor (beta chain) was retrieved from a study of blood T cell repertoires in COVID-19. This clone was seen only a few times. This sample includes further DNA sequences coding for the same CDR3. Produced via immunoSEQ multiplex PCR; TCRdb's table is partial and in-frame only. The sample records approximately 200,000 clones, roughly 87% being singletons. Everyone who took part was about 18 to 89 years old, and they came from about two dozen US areas. Cohorts were assigned according to the clinical history that participants reported. The J segment lost 5 bases and the V segment lost 3 bases, leaving 6 bases of the junction unmatched. Germline CDR1 and CDR2: GTSNPN and SVGIG (reference sequence). The CDR3 is 14 residues long.

The receptor's source is a woman under 40 who had recovered from COVID-19. The chain combines TRBV30 with TRBJ2-1; the match to TRBD2 covers 8 bases. The sample taken for sequencing was PBMCs or T cells enriched from blood (not recorded which). The CDR3 protein is CAWRAAGANNEQFF. The CDR3 coding sequence is TGTGCCTGGAGGGCAGCGGGGGCGAACAATGAGCAGTTCTTC. Full variable domain (rest looked up from reference TRBV30 and TRBJ2-1): SQTIHQWPATLVQPVGSPLSLECTVEGTSNPNLYWYRQAAGRGLQLLFYSVGIGQISSEVPQNLSASRPQDRQFILSSKKLLLSDSGFYLCAWRAAGANNEQFFGPGTRLTVL.